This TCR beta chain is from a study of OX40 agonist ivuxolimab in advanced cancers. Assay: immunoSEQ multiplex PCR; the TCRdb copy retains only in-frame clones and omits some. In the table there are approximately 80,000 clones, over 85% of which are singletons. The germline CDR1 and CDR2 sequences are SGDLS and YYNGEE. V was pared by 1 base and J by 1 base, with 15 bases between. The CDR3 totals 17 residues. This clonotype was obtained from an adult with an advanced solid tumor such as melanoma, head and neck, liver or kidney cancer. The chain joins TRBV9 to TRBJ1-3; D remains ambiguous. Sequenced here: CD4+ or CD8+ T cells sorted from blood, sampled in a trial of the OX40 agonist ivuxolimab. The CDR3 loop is CASSVSSQQPSGNTIYF. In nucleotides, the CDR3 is TGTGCCAGCAGCGTATCTTCCCAGCAACCTTCTGGAAACACCATATATTTT.